This T cell receptor (beta chain) derives from a study of CD8+CD57+ T cells in acquired aplastic anemia. Genomic DNA, serving as template, underwent TCR beta VDJ and CDR3 profiling. TCRdb re-analysed the reads in MiXCR, keeping a single row per CDR3 protein. The data show roughly 58,000 distinct CDR3 sequences, with 50% to 70% seen just once and under 2.5% held by the top ten. The source material was sorted CD4+, CD8+, or CD8+CD57+ T cells (not recorded which) from PBMCs. The sequence was collected from a human donor in good health, serving as a control.

The CDR3 nucleotides are TGTGCCAGTAGTATTACAGATTACAATGAGCAGTTCTTC. As protein: CASSITDYNEQFF. This chain connects TRBV19 to TRBJ2-1; D remains ambiguous. Germline assignment: CDR1 LNHDA and CDR2 SQIVND (reference sequence). This CDR3 contains 13 residues. The V and J ends lost 3 bases and 4 bases respectively, with 7 bases between them. The whole variable domain, filled in from reference TRBV19 and TRBJ2-1, reads DGGITQSPKYLFRKEGQNVTLSCEQNLNHDAMYWYRQDPGQGLRLIYYSQIVNDFQKGDIAEGYSVSREKKESFPLTVTSAQKNPTAFYLCASSITDYNEQFFGPGTRLTVL.